This TCR beta chain was retrieved from a study of OX40 agonist ivuxolimab in advanced cancers. Study conclusions and caveats: Antigen specificity was not determined for the expanded peripheral T cells. Some patients without response likewise showed low normalized clonal expansion. CD4+ and CD8+ blood T cells expanded clonally by week 6 at 0.1 to 3.0 mg/kg.

Baseline was the first blood sampling point, followed by cycle 4 day 1 and cycle 7 day 1. Regarding this clone: Antigen specificity is unknown.

Clones were sequenced by immunoSEQ multiplex PCR, and TCRdb holds only the in-frame ones, with some missing. The sample carries about 69,000 clones, 90% recorded once. Trimming removed 4 bases from V and 2 bases from J; junction bases left unmatched: 8. This CDR3 region has 16 residues. Looked up from germline, CDR1 is SGHVS and CDR2 is FQNEAQ. The chain couples TRBV7-8 to TRBJ2-5; 9 nucleotides align to TRBD1. The TCR comes from an adult with an advanced solid tumor such as melanoma, head and neck, liver or kidney cancer. Sample: CD4+ or CD8+ T cells sorted from blood, taken in a trial of the OX40 agonist ivuxolimab. CDR3 DNA: TGTGCCAGCAGCTCGAGGGGACAGGGTTATCAAGAGACCCAGTACTTC. Translation: CASSSRGQGYQETQYF.